The next 31 T cell receptor beta chains were all read from a single sample in a study of CD8+ T cells in alopecia areata. After isolation, RNA underwent reverse transcription to generate cDNA as the sequencing template. Sequencing used immunoSEQ multiplex PCR; TCRdb keeps in-frame clones, though not all of them. The sample holds around 190,000 clones, 50% to 60% seen once. The treatment was: oral pan-JAK inhibitor, 5-10 mg twice daily. Source: CD4+ T cells sorted from blood, taken at week 4, from a patient treated with tofacitinib. These receptors came from a human donor with alopecia areata.

This chain links TRBV30 with TRBJ1-4; 8 bases align to TRBD1. J gave up 5 bases and V 5 bases, and 4 bases lay outside the gene matches. This CDR3 has 13 amino acids. CDR1 is GTSNPN and CDR2 is SVGIG in the germline V gene (reference sequence). CDR3 in amino acids: CAWARGLNEKLFF. CDR3 DNA sequence: TGTGCCTGGGCCAGGGGGCTAAATGAAAAACTGTTTTTT. The full variable domain, in which reference TRBV30 and TRBJ1-4 provide the parts outside the CDR3, is SQTIHQWPATLVQPVGSPLSLECTVEGTSNPNLYWYRQAAGRGLQLLFYSVGIGQISSEVPQNLSASRPQDRQFILSSKKLLLSDSGFYLCAWARGLNEKLFFGSGTQLSVL.

This chain joins TRBV9 and TRBJ2-3, with 11 positions matching TRBD2. This CDR3 has 16 amino acids. Germline values: CDR1 SGDLS, CDR2 YYNGEE. The junction had 8 bases not matched to a gene; V was cut back by 3 bases and J by 5 bases. The CDR3 bases are TGTGCCAGCAGCGCCCGACTAGCGGGGAGGGTAGATACGCAGTATTTT. It is translated as CASSARLAGRVDTQYF.

Concerning this clone itself: Other nucleotide sequences from this sample produce the same CDR3. The V and J genes are TRBV30 and TRBJ1-5, with D unresolved. Germline V gene data show CDR1 as GTSNPN and CDR2 as SVGIG (reference sequence). The CDR3 is made up of 12 amino acids. V was trimmed by 0 bases and J by 6 bases, leaving 6 bases between them. The CDR3 coding sequence is TGTGCCTGGAGTGTACCTGGTCAGCCCCAGCATTTT. It is translated as CAWSVPGQPQHF.

This clone is medium-sized (0.01 to 0.1%) in the sample. The chain links TRBV25-1 to TRBJ2-4; no reliable D call. CDR3 length equals 13 residues. V lost 3 bases and J lost 2, with 5 bases in between. The V gene's germline CDR1 is MGHDK and CDR2 SYGVNS. CDR3 amino acids: CASSEGSKNIQYF. DNA for the CDR3: TGTGCCAGCAGTGAGGGTTCCAAAAACATTCAGTACTTC.

This clone has a count of ten or more. The chain couples TRBV4-1 to TRBJ1-5; 7 bases are a match to TRBD1. CDR1 and CDR2 from the germline V gene are MGHRA and YSYEKL. The V gene end was trimmed by 0 bases and the J gene end by 7 bases; junction bases not matched to a gene: 6. CDR3 size: 15 residues. For the CDR3, the DNA is TGCGCCAGCAGCCAAGAAGTCACAGGGGACCAGCCCCAGCATTTT. Its translation is CASSQEVTGDQPQHF.

The rearrangement uses TRBV5-1 and TRBJ2-4; weak D call: TRBD1 (5 bases). This CDR3 is built from 14 residues. From germline, CDR1 is SGHRS and CDR2 YFSETQ. V shed 0 bases and J shed 1 base, with 5 bases lying between them. The chain's CDR3 is CASSLDRAKNIQYF. Written as DNA, the CDR3 is TGCGCCAGCAGCTTGGACAGGGCCAAAAACATTCAGTACTTC.

The chain combines TRBV5-4 with TRBJ2-3; unclear D gene. Germline loops: CDR1 SGHNT, CDR2 YYREEE (reference sequence). The CDR3 is 16 residues long. V lost 0 bases and J 2 bases, leaving 13 bases between the germline ends. The CDR3 loop is CASSLVASVNTDTQYF. The CDR3 DNA follows: TGTGCCAGCAGCTTGGTTGCGAGCGTTAACACAGATACGCAGTATTTT.

The chain joins TRBV6-6 to TRBJ2-7; D unclear. Trimming took off 2 bases at V and 3 bases at J, with 14 bases between the two ends. CDR1 and CDR2 (germline): MNHNY, SVGAGI (reference sequence). CDR3 size: 15 residues. CDR3 amino acids: CASSYGSARIYEQYF. The CDR3 DNA is TGTGCCAGCAGTTACGGGTCGGCACGTATCTACGAGCAGTACTTC.

The CDR3 here is CSVVFSRANTEAFF. As DNA, the CDR3 is TGCAGCGTTGTTTTCAGCCGAGCGAACACTGAAGCTTTCTTT. The chain uses TRBV29-1 and TRBJ1-1; no clear D. From germline, CDR1 is SQVTM and CDR2 ANQGSEA. The CDR3 runs to 14 residues. Trimming removed 4 bases from V and 1 base from J, with 13 bases in between.

The rearrangement joins TRBV30 to TRBJ2-1; possibly TRBD2 for D (6 bases). CDR3 size: 14 residues. Trimming pared 6 bases from V and 5 bases from J, leaving 17 bases between. Germline CDR1 and CDR2: GTSNPN and SVGIG (reference sequence). CDR3 residues: CACSIADYNNEQFF. The CDR3 DNA reads TGTGCCTGTAGTATAGCGGACTATAACAATGAGCAGTTCTTC.

As regards this clone: At one of its ends the junction is not consistent with the germline gene, which may arise from a read error. The chain is built from TRBV2 and TRBJ2-5; D possibly corresponds to TRBD1 (5 bases). The CDR3 runs 11 residues. Germline CDR1 is SNHLY and CDR2 is FYNNEI. CDR3 in amino acids: CASSVKGFGDF. The CDR3, as DNA: TGTGCCAGCAGTGTTAAGGGGTTCGGCGACTTC.

This clone has only a few counts. The V gene is TRBV2, the J gene TRBJ2-5; D is ambiguous. The CDR3 loop spans 12 amino acids. V was cut by 5 bases and J by 1 base, with 5 bases left in between. Germline lookup yields CDR1 SNHLY and CDR2 FYNNEI. The CDR3 DNA reads TGTGCCAGCAGTATGATCCAAGAGACCCAGTACTTC. It encodes CASSMIQETQYF.

The chain links TRBV7-9 to TRBJ1-2; D gene ambiguous. V was clipped by 0 bases and J by 3 bases, with 11 bases between them. Looked up from germline, CDR1 is SEHNR and CDR2 is FQNEAQ (reference sequence). The CDR3 totals 15 residues. The CDR3 nucleotides are TGTGCCAGCAGCTTAGCATTTAGGGAACACTATGGCTACACCTTC. This codes for CASSLAFREHYGYTF.

This sequence joins TRBV29-1 and TRBJ1-1; 9 bases align to TRBD1. The CDR3 has 13 amino acids. Germline values: CDR1 SQVTM, CDR2 ANQGSEA. Germline trimming cut 7 bases from V and 5 bases from J; bases unmatched to any gene: 8. Written as DNA, the CDR3 is TGCAGCGCTCTGGGACAGGGTAGAACTGAAGCTTTCTTT. Residues: CSALGQGRTEAFF. The variable domain in full, completed from reference TRBV29-1 and TRBJ1-1, reads SAVISQKPSRDICQRGTSLTIQCQVDSQVTMMFWYRQQPGQSLTLIATANQGSEATYESGFVIDKFPISRPNLTFSTLTVSNMSPEDSSIYLCSALGQGRTEAFFGQGTRLTVV.

This clone appeared a single time. This sequence joins TRBV9 and TRBJ1-2; 7 bases line up with TRBD1. CDR3 size: 13 residues. Trimming took 0 bases from V and 12 from J; bases not matched to a gene: 8. Germline V gene lookup returns CDR1 SGDLS and CDR2 YYNGEE. Written as DNA, the CDR3 is TGTGCCAGCAGCGTAGCTCCCAGGGGGTCGAACACCTTC. This sequence encodes CASSVAPRGSNTF.

J is TRBJ2-1 and V is TRBV9; TRBD2 is a possible D gene (6 bases). V lost 5 bases and J lost 6, with 18 bases in between. Per the germline V gene, CDR1 is SGDLS and CDR2 is YYNGEE. This CDR3 contains 15 residues. The CDR3 loop is CASSPTGVDSNEQFF. In DNA, the CDR3 is TGTGCCAGCAGTCCCACGGGAGTAGACTCCAATGAGCAGTTCTTC.

This clone was counted between two and nine times. This chain connects TRBV10-3 to TRBJ1-5; D unresolved. The CDR3 extends over 14 amino acids. V was trimmed by 6 bases and J by 6 bases, leaving 15 bases between them. CDR1 and CDR2 from the germline V gene are ENHRY and SYGVKD. The CDR3 sequence: CAISSSGITQPQHF. As DNA, the CDR3 is TGTGCCATCAGCTCGTCGGGGATCACTCAGCCCCAGCATTTT.

This clone was found a few times. The chain is built from TRBV25-1 and TRBJ1-1; D call uncertain. The CDR3 runs 14 residues. Germline V gives CDR1 MGHDK, CDR2 SYGVNS. V was shortened by 3 bases and J by 3 bases, with 11 bases between the two germline ends. Written as DNA, the CDR3 is TGTGCCAGCAGTGAGGCCGGGATGGACACTGAAGCTTTCTTT. This translates into CASSEAGMDTEAFF.

The V gene is TRBV5-1, the J gene TRBJ2-3; D is possibly TRBD1 (6 bases). The V end lost 5 bases, the J end lost 2 bases, and 9 bases lay between the germline ends. Germline-derived CDR1 and CDR2 are SGHRS and YFSETQ. This CDR3 contains 13 residues. The CDR3 DNA reads as TGCGCCAGCAGGGCAGGGGACACAGATACGCAGTATTTT. Translation gives CASRAGDTDTQYF.

This clone appeared a single time. J is TRBJ1-4 and V is TRBV2, with a tentative D call TRBD1 (5 bases). The CDR3 has 14 residues. The germline V and J ends were trimmed by 7 bases and 7 bases, with 16 bases remaining between them. CDR1 SNHLY and CDR2 FYNNEI come from the germline V gene. The CDR3 bases are TGTGCCAGCAAAGGGCCAGGGACGGTTGAAAAACTGTTTTTT. The encoded protein is CASKGPGTVEKLFF.

The chain combines TRBV27 with TRBJ1-1; the D is unclear. Germline lookup yields CDR1 MNHEY and CDR2 SMNVEV (reference sequence). V lost 6 bases, J lost 4 bases, and 6 bases lay in between. This CDR3 comprises 11 residues. CDR3 sequence reads: CASSSVTEAFF. CDR3 in DNA: TGTGCCAGCAGCTCAGTCACTGAAGCTTTCTTT.

This rearrangement joins TRBV7-8 to TRBJ1-1; D possibly corresponds to TRBD1 (5 bases). This CDR3 region has 14 residues. The ends were cut back, 1 base at V and 9 bases at J, with 15 bases in the middle. Germline loops: CDR1 SGHVS, CDR2 FQNEAQ. Here the CDR3 DNA reads TGTGCCAGCAGCTTAGGCCGCCCGACAGACAAAGCTTTCTTT. It translates to CASSLGRPTDKAFF.

The V and J genes are TRBV4-1 and TRBJ2-3; 11 bases are a match to TRBD2. The CDR3 is 17 amino acids. The germline CDR1 and CDR2 sequences are MGHRA and YSYEKL. J lost 3 bases, V lost 4 bases, and 9 bases had no gene match. The CDR3 spells CASSPEGLADSTDTQYF. The CDR3 DNA reads as TGCGCCAGCAGCCCCGAGGGACTAGCGGATAGTACAGATACGCAGTATTTT.

The CDR3 sequence: CASCSQGQTLYEQYF. For the CDR3, the DNA is TGTGCCAGCTGCTCACAGGGACAGACCCTTTACGAGCAGTACTTC. J is TRBJ2-7 and V is TRBV2; the match to TRBD1 covers 7 bases. Germline V gene lookup returns CDR1 SNHLY and CDR2 FYNNEI. V was pared by 8 bases and J by 4 bases, with 14 bases of the junction left unmatched. This CDR3 comprises 15 residues.

On this clone itself: The same CDR3 arises from other DNA sequences in this sample as well. The chain employs TRBV30 and TRBJ1-5; no definite D call. V was trimmed by 3 bases and J by 4 bases, leaving 10 bases between them. The CDR3 extends over 13 amino acids. Germline V gene lookup returns CDR1 GTSNPN and CDR2 SVGIG (reference sequence). The CDR3: CAWSIGENQPQHF. The DNA of the CDR3 is TGTGCCTGGAGCATCGGGGAGAATCAGCCCCAGCATTTT. The entire variable domain, with the rest obtained from reference TRBV30 and TRBJ1-5, is as follows: SQTIHQWPATLVQPVGSPLSLECTVEGTSNPNLYWYRQAAGRGLQLLFYSVGIGQISSEVPQNLSASRPQDRQFILSSKKLLLSDSGFYLCAWSIGENQPQHFGDGTRLSIL.

The chain links TRBV5-1 to TRBJ2-1; D unclear. The V end lost 0 bases, the J end lost 7 bases, and 11 bases lay between the germline ends. CDR1 is SGHRS, CDR2 YFSETQ, per germline. CDR3 size: 14 residues. CDR3 protein: CASSLDSRNNEQFF. The CDR3 DNA follows: TGCGCCAGCAGCTTGGACTCGCGAAATAATGAGCAGTTCTTC.

The chain joins TRBV25-1 to TRBJ2-1; 7 bases agree with TRBD2. Trimming at V came to 4 bases and at J to 3 bases, leaving 6 bases not matched to a gene. The CDR3 contains 15 residues. Germline V lookup: CDR1 MGHDK, CDR2 SYGVNS. DNA of the CDR3: TGTGCCAGCAGTGGCCAAAAGCGGGGCTACAATGAGCAGTTCTTC. Translated: CASSGQKRGYNEQFF. Together with reference TRBV25-1 and TRBJ2-1, the CDR3 gives the full variable domain: EADIYQTPRYLVIGTGKKITLECSQTMGHDKMYWYQQDPGMELHLIHYSYGVNSTEKGDLSSESTVSRIRTEHFPLTLESARPSHTSQYLCASSGQKRGYNEQFFGPGTRLTVL.

V usage is TRBV30 and J usage is TRBJ2-2; D tentatively reads TRBD1 or TRBD2 (5 bases each). In germline, CDR1 is GTSNPN, CDR2 SVGIG (reference sequence). The V end lost 2 bases, the J end lost 1 base, and 14 bases lay between the germline ends. The CDR3 contains 16 residues. CDR3 sequence (DNA): TGTGCCTGGAGTAGTAGCGAGAGGGGGAACACCGGGGAGCTGTTTTTT. Translated, it gives CAWSSSERGNTGELFF.

V is TRBV29-1 and J is TRBJ1-1; a weak D match, TRBD1 (6 bases). The germline V and J ends were trimmed by 0 bases and 10 bases, with 15 bases remaining between them. CDR3 length: 13 amino acids. Germline V lookup: CDR1 SQVTM, CDR2 ANQGSEA. In DNA form, the CDR3 reads TGCAGCGTTGAAGAGCCCAGGGGTTTAGTAGCTTTCTTT. This translates into CSVEEPRGLVAFF.

This rearrangement joins TRBV29-1 to TRBJ2-5; unclear D gene. Trimming pared 4 bases from V and 4 bases from J, leaving 19 bases between. Germline CDR1 is SQVTM and CDR2 is ANQGSEA. The CDR3 has 15 residues. The CDR3 spells CSVVLWDRNRETQYF. CDR3 DNA sequence: TGCAGCGTTGTTCTTTGGGATCGGAACCGAGAGACCCAGTACTTC.

This chain connects TRBV2 to TRBJ2-5, with 9 bases lining up with TRBD2. The trim removed 2 bases at V and 4 bases at J, leaving 8 bases unmatched. CDR3 length equals 16 residues. CDR1 is SNHLY, CDR2 FYNNEI, per germline. For the CDR3, the DNA is TGTGCCAGCAGTGAACAAGTTAGCGGGAGCCGAGAGACCCAGTACTTC. This codes for CASSEQVSGSRETQYF.